The 25 T cell receptor beta chains below were found in one sample sequenced in a study of blood T cell repertoires in COVID-19. Here immunoSEQ multiplex PCR was the method, and the copy in TCRdb shows in-frame clones only, minus some. The sample yields 200,000 to 300,000 clones, more than 80% seen once. The sample was peripheral blood. All receptors come from a human donor in a cohort sampled during active COVID-19.

CDR3 amino acids: CASSVSGVRTGELFF. For the CDR3, the DNA is TGTGCCAGCAGTGTATCGGGGGTGCGCACCGGGGAGCTGTTTTTT. The rearrangement uses TRBV2 and TRBJ2-2, with a tentative D call TRBD2 (6 bases). CDR3 length: 15 residues. CDR1 is SNHLY, CDR2 FYNNEI, per germline. V lost 4 bases, J lost 4 bases, and 13 bases lay in between.

The chain recombines TRBV2 with TRBJ1-5, with D perhaps TRBD1 (5 bases). The V gene's germline CDR1 is SNHLY and CDR2 FYNNEI. CDR3 size: 15 residues. Trimming shortened V by 5 bases and J by 7 bases, and 18 bases separated the two germline ends. CDR3 sequence: CASSSGRIHNQPQHF. As DNA, the CDR3 is TGTGCCAGCAGTTCAGGGAGGATCCACAACCAGCCCCAGCATTTT.

The CDR3 loop is CASSPLPGQSLHSPLHF. The CDR3, as DNA: TGTGCCAGCAGCCCATTACCGGGACAGTCGCTGCATTCACCCCTCCACTTT. This rearrangement joins TRBV3-1 (or the pseudogene TRBV3-2) to TRBJ1-6; TRBD1 matches 7 bases. This CDR3 comprises 17 residues. Trimming removed 4 bases from V and 8 bases from J; junction bases left unmatched: 14. CDR1 is LGHDT, CDR2 YNNKEL, per germline (reference sequence).

The table lists this clone with a count of one. The chain joins TRBV11-1 to TRBJ2-5, with 9 bases lining up with TRBD1. This CDR3 is built from 14 residues. In germline, CDR1 is SGHAT, CDR2 FQDESV (reference sequence). Unmatched junction bases numbered 7, after V lost 6 bases and J lost 5 bases. In DNA form, the CDR3 reads TGTGCCAGCAGTCTTCTTGGACAGGGGGAGACCCAGTACTTC. Its protein is CASSLLGQGETQYF.

This clone came up once. CDR3 sequence: CASTTGTGAQNTQYF. The CDR3 region has the DNA TGCGCCAGCACCACCGGGACAGGGGCACAAAATACGCAGTATTTT. V and J are TRBV5-1 and TRBJ2-3; 10 bases agree with TRBD1. CDR3 length: 15 residues. The V and J ends lost 6 bases and 7 bases, in that order; junction bases with no gene match: 11. In germline, CDR1 is SGHRS, CDR2 YFSETQ.

The rearrangement uses TRBV30 and TRBJ1-2; perhaps TRBD1 as D (6 bases). There are 15 residues in the CDR3. With 0 bases removed from V and 7 bases from J, the gap between germline ends came to 18 bases. In germline, CDR1 is GTSNPN, CDR2 SVGIG (reference sequence). Written as DNA, the CDR3 is TGTGCCTGGAGTGTATTACAGGGCAGTCTTAGTGGCTACACCTTC. This translates into CAWSVLQGSLSGYTF.

This rearrangement joins TRBV10-1 to TRBJ2-1; 8 bases are shared with TRBD1. The CDR3 loop spans 15 amino acids. V shed 5 bases, J shed 3 bases, and the junction held 6 bases outside the gene matches. Germline loops: CDR1 WNHNN, CDR2 SYGVQD (reference sequence). CDR3 amino acids: CASSPGTGYYNEQFF. The DNA of the CDR3 is TGCGCCAGCAGTCCCGGGACAGGCTACTACAATGAGCAGTTCTTC.

The CDR3 DNA sequence: TGCGCCAGCAGTGAAACAGGGGGGCAAGCTTTCTTT. It codes for CASSETGGQAFF. This chain connects TRBV10-1 to TRBJ1-1; 8 nucleotides agree with TRBD1. V was pared by 3 bases and J by 9 bases, with 3 bases of the junction left unmatched. The CDR3 has 12 residues. The germline V gene has CDR1 WNHNN and CDR2 SYGVQD (reference sequence).

This rearrangement joins TRBV18 to TRBJ1-1; a possible D gene is TRBD1 (5 bases). Germline CDR1 and CDR2: KGHSH and LQKENI. V lost 2 bases, J lost 5 bases, and 6 bases lay in between. The length of the CDR3 is 12 residues. DNA for the CDR3: TGTGCCAGCTCACCAGCAGGGACTGAAGCTTTCTTT. It specifies CASSPAGTEAFF.

The DNA for the CDR3 is TGCGCCAGCACCAAAGAGGGACACGAAACGAGCGGGGAGCTGTTTTTT. Its translation: CASTKEGHETSGELFF. V is TRBV5-1 and J is TRBJ2-2; possibly TRBD1 for D (6 bases). The CDR3 has 16 residues. Per germline, CDR1 SGHRS and CDR2 YFSETQ. V was shortened by 6 bases and J by 7 bases, with 22 bases between the two germline ends.

This rearrangement joins TRBV10-3 to TRBJ1-1; 7 bases are shared with TRBD1. Germline V CDR1 and CDR2: ENHRY, SYGVKD. Trimming took 7 bases from V and 6 from J; bases not matched to a gene: 11. This CDR3 has 14 residues. CDR3 nucleotides: TGTGCCATCACCCTAGGACAGGAAGGATCTGAAGCTTTCTTT. This codes for CAITLGQEGSEAFF.

The chain couples TRBV10-3 to TRBJ1-6; 7 nucleotides align to TRBD1. Trimming cost V 6 bases and J 0 bases; bases outside gene matches: 2. The CDR3 totals 15 residues. CDR1 is ENHRY and CDR2 is SYGVKD in the germline V gene. CDR3 protein: CAIRGDSSYNSPLHF. For the CDR3, the DNA is TGTGCCATCAGGGGGGACAGCTCCTATAATTCACCCCTCCACTTT.

The gene calls are TRBV9 and TRBJ1-2; 7 bases agree with TRBD1. This CDR3 is built from 12 residues. J gave up 6 bases and V 6 bases, and 5 bases lay outside the gene matches. Per germline, CDR1 SGDLS and CDR2 YYNGEE. The DNA for the CDR3 is TGTGCCAGCACCCTGACAGGGCATGGCTACACCTTC. This translates into CASTLTGHGYTF. The full variable domain, its missing parts supplied by reference TRBV9 and TRBJ1-2, is DSGVTQTPKHLITATGQRVTLRCSPRSGDLSVYWYQQSLDQGLQFLIQYYNGEERAKGNILERFSAQQFPDLHSELNLSSLELGDSALYFCASTLTGHGYTFGSGTRLTVV.

V gene TRBV6-6 combines with J gene TRBJ2-7; D perhaps matches TRBD1 (6 bases). Trimming shortened V by 7 bases and J by 2 bases, and 15 bases separated the two germline ends. In germline, CDR1 is MNHNY, CDR2 SVGAGI (reference sequence). The CDR3 has 14 residues. Here the CDR3 reads CASKEQGITYEQYF. Here the CDR3 DNA reads TGTGCCAGCAAGGAACAGGGAATTACCTACGAGCAGTACTTC.

This rearrangement joins TRBV10-3 to TRBJ2-7; weak D call: TRBD2 (5 bases). Between the trimmed V and J ends, which lost 6 bases and 4 bases, there was a span of 13 bases. CDR3 length: 13 residues. Per germline, CDR1 ENHRY and CDR2 SYGVKD. The chain's CDR3 is CAIRGRRVYEQYF. The CDR3 DNA follows: TGTGCCATCAGGGGGAGAAGGGTTTACGAGCAGTACTTC.

The gene calls are TRBV9 and TRBJ1-1; no clear D. V lost 4 bases to trimming and J lost 1 base, with 11 bases between them. The CDR3 runs to 14 residues. Germline V gene sequence: CDR1 SGDLS, CDR2 YYNGEE. Here the CDR3 DNA reads TGTGCCAGCAGCCCCCGGGTGGGGAACACTGAAGCTTTCTTT. This translates into CASSPRVGNTEAFF. The full variable domain, rest sourced from reference TRBV9 and TRBJ1-1, is DSGVTQTPKHLITATGQRVTLRCSPRSGDLSVYWYQQSLDQGLQFLIQYYNGEERAKGNILERFSAQQFPDLHSELNLSSLELGDSALYFCASSPRVGNTEAFFGQGTRLTVV.

This CDR3 reads CASSISTNEKLFF. The CDR3 DNA is TGTGCCAGCTCAATATCAACTAATGAAAAACTGTTTTTT. The rearrangement joins TRBV18 to TRBJ1-4; D remains unclear. Deletions cut 5 bases from V and 0 bases from J, with 4 bases between. Germline V gene lookup returns CDR1 KGHSH and CDR2 LQKENI. The CDR3 loop spans 13 amino acids. The variable domain in full, completed from reference TRBV18 and TRBJ1-4, reads NAGVMQNPRHLVRRRGQEARLRCSPMKGHSHVYWYRQLPEEGLKFMVYLQKENIIDESGMPKERFSAEFPKEGPSILRIQQVVRGDSAAYFCASSISTNEKLFFGSGTQLSVL.

V is TRBV28 and J is TRBJ1-5; the D is unclear. The CDR3 totals 15 residues. Trimming removed 8 bases from V and 0 bases from J, with 14 bases in between. Per the germline V gene, CDR1 is MDHEN and CDR2 is SYDVKM. The CDR3 coding sequence is TGTGCCAGCGGTTACGAAGGACTTAGCAATCAGCCCCAGCATTTT. This encodes CASGYEGLSNQPQHF.

In DNA, the CDR3 is TGTGCCACGAAACAGGGGAGCCTAACTAATGAAAAACTGTTTTTT. As protein: CATKQGSLTNEKLFF. The chain carries TRBV10-3 and TRBJ1-4; 7 bases align to TRBD1. The germline V gene has CDR1 ENHRY and CDR2 SYGVKD. The CDR3 extends over 15 amino acids. Trimming took 10 bases from V and 1 from J; bases not matched to a gene: 9.

The J gene is TRBJ2-1, the V gene TRBV18, with 8 nucleotides matching TRBD1. Germline lookup yields CDR1 KGHSH and CDR2 LQKENI. V trimming: 6 bases; J trimming: 7 bases; junction bases outside the gene matches: 11. CDR3 length equals 15 residues. CDR3 DNA: TGTGCCAGCTCTAGCTCTCAGGGGGCGATGAATGAGCAGTTCTTC. Encoded protein: CASSSSQGAMNEQFF.

The chain employs TRBV5-4 and TRBJ2-3; tentatively, D is TRBD2 (6 bases). The CDR3 has 14 amino acids. Trimming stripped 1 base from V and 5 bases from J, with 11 bases between. Germline CDR1 SGHNT, CDR2 YYREEE (reference sequence). The CDR3 DNA reads TGTGCCAGCAGCTTGTTGGGAGGTGGAGATACGCAGTATTTT. This encodes CASSLLGGGDTQYF. The full variable domain, its missing parts supplied by reference TRBV5-4 and TRBJ2-3, is ETGVTQSPTHLIKTRGQQVTLRCSSQSGHNTVSWYQQALGQGPQFIFQYYREEENGRGNFPPRFSGLQFPNYSSELNVNALELDDSALYLCASSLLGGGDTQYFGPGTRLTVL.

This clone was detected only a few times. The rearrangement joins TRBV7-9 to TRBJ2-7; D is perhaps TRBD2 (6 bases). The CDR3 totals 13 residues. CDR1 and CDR2 from the germline V gene are SEHNR and FQNEAQ (reference sequence). V gave up 3 bases and J gave up 3 bases, with 9 bases separating them. CDR3 loop: CASSLAGHYEQYF. For the CDR3, the DNA is TGTGCCAGCAGCTTGGCGGGGCACTACGAGCAGTACTTC.

The J gene is TRBJ2-2, the V gene TRBV12-5; the D is unclear. V shed 1 base and J shed 1 base, with 7 bases lying between them. The CDR3 is 15 amino acids. Germline lookup yields CDR1 LGHNT and CDR2 FRNRAP. The CDR3 reads CASGLGQVNTGELFF. CDR3 coding DNA: TGTGCTAGTGGTTTGGGCCAGGTGAACACCGGGGAGCTGTTTTTT.

The rearrangement joins TRBV11-2 to TRBJ2-5; 11 bases map to TRBD2. The V and J ends lost 1 base and 2 bases, in that order; junction bases with no gene match: 3. The CDR3 sequence is 16 residues long. CDR1 and CDR2 (germline): SGHAT, FQNNGV. CDR3 coding DNA: TGTGCCAGCAGCTTAGGTACTAGCGGGGGACAAGAGACCCAGTACTTC. This gives the protein CASSLGTSGGQETQYF.

The chain is built from TRBV5-4 and TRBJ1-2; possible D gene TRBD1, 5 bases. This CDR3 is built from 14 residues. Trimming took off 1 base at V and 8 bases at J, with 15 bases between the two ends. The V gene's germline CDR1 is SGHNT and CDR2 YYREEE (reference sequence). Written as DNA, the CDR3 is TGTGCCAGCAGCTTGAACACAGGCGGGGGAGGCTACACCTTC. Translating gives CASSLNTGGGGYTF.